This entry describes one T cell receptor (beta chain). Its antigen has not been determined. No base quality information exists; no much larger clone differs at one position. The treatment or condition label on this specimen signifies: allogeneic hematopoietic cell transplantation with graft depleted of TCRalphabeta T cells and CD19 B cells. Transplant recipients were children who received TCRalphabeta/CD19-depleted allogeneic hematopoietic cell grafts. Library preparation employed PCR. The sequencer was an Illumina HiSeq 2500. TCR libraries were prepared with molecular barcoding, using unique molecular identifiers to normalize TCRbeta repertoire quantification. In TCRdb, the public reads were trimmed at Q25 with fastp and aligned with MiXCR, with productive beta chains retained. Here each entry gathers all rows of one CDR3 protein and keeps the most common genes and DNA. The sample data list a few hundred thousand distinct CDR3 sequences, and over 20% of these were observed just once. The top ten clonotypes cover roughly 2.6% of the sample.

V is pared back by 4 bases and J by 2 bases, with 12 bases lying between the germline termini. Sequences LGHDT (CDR1) and YNNKEL (CDR2) are obtained from the germline V gene (reference sequence). Inclusive of the bounding cysteine and phenylalanine, the CDR3 is 14 residues long. Only the CDR3 portion is preserved as DNA: 42 bases, with reading frame beginning at the first base. The sample is drawn from a study of T-cell reconstitution after alpha-beta-depleted transplantation in children (dated by TCRdb to the mid-2010s). Regarding the study in general: Using TCR repertoire profiling, the study quantitatively followed how T-cell immune reconstitution unfolded in children after TCRalphabeta/CD19-depleted allogeneic hematopoietic cell transplantation.

Study-wide conclusions, independent of this receptor: In some patients, high TCRbeta diversity at day 60 was attributed to recipient T cells and intrathymic progenitors that had survived conditioning. The apparently early alphabetaT-cell count recovery about two months after transplant was reportedly dependent on only several hundred rapidly expanded clones derived from non-depleted graft cells. The frequencies of hyperexpanded clones fell over the following months, and after one year, T-cell counts and TCRbeta diversity were mostly attributed to newly produced T cells.

This sample comprised PBMCs, obtained before TCRalphabeta/CD19-depleted stem cell transplant. This sequence was found in a girl aged 2-10 years with Fanconi anemia, due to receive a stem cell transplant. The V gene is TRBV3-1 and the J gene is TRBJ2-7; perhaps TRBD2 is the D gene, with 6 bases matching. The nucleotides are TGTGCCAGCAGCCTGGAGGGGCTAACCTACGAGCAGTACTTC. It translates as CASSLEGLTYEQYF.